This T cell receptor beta chain is from a study of blood T cell repertoires in COVID-19. Study context: Collection of acute and convalescent COVID-19 samples took place in the United States, Italy and Spain.

Measured with immunoSEQ multiplex PCR; TCRdb has only the in-frame clones, and not every one. The top ten clones hold about 0.89% of a sample with roughly 360,000 clones, roughly 88% of them seen once. Per the germline V gene, CDR1 is MNHNS and CDR2 is SASEGT. The CDR3 is 17 amino acids. The V end lost 0 bases, the J end lost 3 bases, and 18 bases lay between the germline ends. Sample: PBMCs or T cells enriched from blood (not recorded which). The chain joins TRBV6-1 to TRBJ2-7; the D gene is possibly TRBD2 (5 bases). The receptor was isolated from a woman aged 25-40 years with acute COVID-19. The DNA for the CDR3 is TGTGCCAGCAGTGAAGCGCTTCGGGGAAGGACCTACTACGAGCAGTACTTC. As protein: CASSEALRGRTYYEQYF.